The clone carrying this T cell receptor (beta chain) was seen only a few times. The CDR3 is made up of 17 amino acids. Germline V lookup: CDR1 SGHDT, CDR2 YYEEEE. V shed 0 bases and J 5 bases; nucleotides not matched to a gene: 12. This sample is part of a study of response to subunit inactivated influenza vaccine. Using its own MiXCR run on the RT-PCR reads, TCRdb lists one record per CDR3 protein. The sample carries hundreds of thousands of distinct CDR3 sequences, around 11% recorded once. These data are also associated with another study on T cells expressing NK-cell markers. As that report states: 5'RACE template switching with UMIs generated TCR beta cDNA. The eight sequenced donors comprised seven who were HCMV-seropositive and one who was seronegative. A range of about 1.0-8% of CD8+ T cells consisted of dominant NKG2C+ clonotypes in a handful of donors.

The chain uses TRBV5-6 and TRBJ1-1, with 8 bases aligning to TRBD1. The origin of this receptor is a man aged 45-60 years who received an inactivated influenza vaccine. The specimen comprised PBMCs from blood, sampled on the day of vaccination. The CDR3 nucleotides read TGTGCCAGCAGCTTGGCAACCTTAACAGGGGGTAATACTGAAGCTTTCTTT. It codes for CASSLATLTGGNTEAFF. Full variable domain (missing parts from reference TRBV5-6 and TRBJ1-1): DAGVTQSPTHLIKTRGQQVTLRCSPKSGHDTVSWYQQALGQGPQFIFQYYEEEERQRGNFPDRFSGHQFPNYSSELNVNALLLGDSALYLCASSLATLTGGNTEAFFGQGTRLTVV.